This entry concerns a single T cell receptor beta chain. Method: immunoSEQ multiplex PCR; TCRdb's copy keeps in-frame clones and lacks some. The sample shows about 270,000 clones, around 86% of them seen only once. In Cohort 3, a recovered donor had either two negative PCRs, clearance, or symptom resolution. This sample is drawn from a study of blood T cell repertoires in COVID-19. The ends lost 6 bases at V and 3 bases at J; junction bases unmatched: 2. The CDR3 extends over 13 amino acids. The germline CDR1 and CDR2 sequences are MDHEN and SYDVKM. This chain uses TRBV28 with TRBJ2-7; TRBD2 aligns across 10 bases. Source material: PBMCs or T cells enriched from blood (not recorded which). The source is a woman aged 18-29 years who had recovered from COVID-19. CDR3 region: CASREREGYEQYF. In nucleotides, the CDR3 is TGTGCCAGCAGAGAGCGGGAGGGCTACGAGCAGTACTTC.